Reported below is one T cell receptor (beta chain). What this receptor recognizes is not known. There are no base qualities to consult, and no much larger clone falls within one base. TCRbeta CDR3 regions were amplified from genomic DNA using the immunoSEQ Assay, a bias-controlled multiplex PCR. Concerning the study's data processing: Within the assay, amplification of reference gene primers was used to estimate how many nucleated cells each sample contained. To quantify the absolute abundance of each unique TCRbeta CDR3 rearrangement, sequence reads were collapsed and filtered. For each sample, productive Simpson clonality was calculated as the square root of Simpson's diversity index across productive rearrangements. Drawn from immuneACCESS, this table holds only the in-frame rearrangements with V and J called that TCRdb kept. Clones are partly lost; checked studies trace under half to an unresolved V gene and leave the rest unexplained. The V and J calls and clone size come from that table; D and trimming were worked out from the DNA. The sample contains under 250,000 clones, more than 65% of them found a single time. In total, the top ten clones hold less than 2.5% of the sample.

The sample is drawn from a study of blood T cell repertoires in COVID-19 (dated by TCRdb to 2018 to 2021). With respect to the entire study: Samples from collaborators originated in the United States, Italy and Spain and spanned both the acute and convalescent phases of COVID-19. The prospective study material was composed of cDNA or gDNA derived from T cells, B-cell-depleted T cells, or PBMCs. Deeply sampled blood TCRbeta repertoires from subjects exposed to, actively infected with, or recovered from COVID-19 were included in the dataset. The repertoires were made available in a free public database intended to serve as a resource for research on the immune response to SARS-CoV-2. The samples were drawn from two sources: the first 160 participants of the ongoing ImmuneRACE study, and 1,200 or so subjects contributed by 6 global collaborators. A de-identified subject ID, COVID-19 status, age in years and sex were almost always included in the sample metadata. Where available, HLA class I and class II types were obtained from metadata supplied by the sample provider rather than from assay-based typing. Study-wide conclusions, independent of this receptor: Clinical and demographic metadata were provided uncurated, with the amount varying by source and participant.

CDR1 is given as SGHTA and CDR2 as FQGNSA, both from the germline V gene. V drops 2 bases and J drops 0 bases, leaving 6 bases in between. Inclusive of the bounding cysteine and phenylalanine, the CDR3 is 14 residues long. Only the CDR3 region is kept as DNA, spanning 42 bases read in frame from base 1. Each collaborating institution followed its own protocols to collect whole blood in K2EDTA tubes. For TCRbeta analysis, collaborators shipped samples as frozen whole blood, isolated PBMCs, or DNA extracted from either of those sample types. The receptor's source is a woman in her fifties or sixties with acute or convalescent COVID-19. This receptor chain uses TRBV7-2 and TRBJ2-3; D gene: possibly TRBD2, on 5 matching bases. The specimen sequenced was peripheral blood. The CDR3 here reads CASSLTRSTDTQYF. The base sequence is TGTGCCAGCAGCTTAACTAGAAGCACAGATACGCAGTATTTT.